This record covers a single TCR beta chain. Its binding antigen is unknown. Base qualities are missing; no much larger clone stands one base away. The donors were healthy, HIV-negative adults who had no recently reported acute infections or vaccinations. All donors were Caucasian adults living in Nashville, Tennessee, USA. CD4+ T cells were enriched through magnetic negative selection, after which naive cells were positively selected on CD45RA and the remaining negative fraction served as the memory subset. Blood was obtained by leukapheresis, after which PBMCs were separated by Ficoll-Histopaque density gradient centrifugation and cryopreserved in liquid nitrogen vapor phase. Purity and quantity of every magnetically sorted T cell population were checked by analytical flow cytometry. From each sorted fraction, genomic DNA was isolated and quantified by UV absorbance on a Nanodrop 2000c. Using the deep immunoSEQ assay, multiplex PCR amplified TCR CDR3 regions from genomic DNA. Extracted genomic DNA from each cell subset was spread evenly across all wells of several immunoSEQ 96-well plates, with each plate serving as a replicate. For sorted subsets, 200 to 250 ng of genomic DNA, equivalent to roughly 33,000 T cell genomes, went into each replicate PCR. Purified libraries were measured with a Qubit 3.0 fluorometer, size-checked on a Bioanalyzer 2100, and measured again with the KAPA Library Quantification kit. A separate single-read 150-cycle Illumina NextSeq 550 flow cell was used to sequence each immunoSEQ 96-well plate. Per the authors' processing: Because only junctional sequences without quality scores were contained in the immunoSEQ output, filtering matching that applied to full-length reads could not be performed. To assign V/J genes and CDR3, sequences were annotated using PyIR, a Python wrapper for IgBLAST v1.9, with IMGT germline references. Reads with weak V/J assignments (E-value above 1e-6), missing CDR3, stop codons, out-of-frame junctions, or ambiguous translated residues were removed. V3J clonotypes were defined as sequences sharing the same inferred V gene, J gene, and CDR3 amino acid sequence. The percentage overlap between two repertoires was calculated by dividing the number of shared unique clonotypes by the size of the smaller repertoire. Richness of each repertoire was evaluated using RTK rarefaction, the Chao1 estimator, and Recon v2.1 estimates of unobserved clonotypes. Generation probabilities were computed with OLGA for all TCRbeta clonotypes obtained by the gDNA method from a handful of donors. Not all clones reach the TCRdb copy of this immuneACCESS table, which keeps in-frame sequences only. Checked studies attribute under half of the gap to unresolved V genes and leave the rest unexplained. That table furnishes V, J and clone size, whereas the DNA furnished D and trimming. Within this sample are roughly 2.5 million clones, with 90% to 95% of them counted one time only. The ten most abundant clones make up over 0.12% of the sample.

This sample stems from a study of shared clonotypes between healthy human individuals (dated by TCRdb to the early 2020s). In the study overall: Three men and a couple of women, aged 18 to 49 years, made up the cohort. For each donor, CD4 naive and CD4 memory were each run on three plates, CD8 naive on two plates, and CD8 memory on one plate. To estimate repertoire size and how much clonotype sharing occurs between individuals, the study deeply sequenced the blood TCR repertoires of about five healthy adults. To increase sequencing depth and limit assay-specific biases, different laboratories used diverse techniques to prepare libraries and sequence TCR repertoires. Per donor, leukapheresis produced somewhere between about 0.85 and 10 billion PBMCs.

Points the paper makes about the study in general: Sharing across a handful of donors was observed for approximately 4.6% of naive CD4, 3.5% of naive CD8, about 2.5% of memory CD4, and roughly 0.43% of memory CD8 clonotypes. Higher generation probabilities were observed for clonotypes shared by all four sorted-subset donors than for non-shared clonotypes. The small number of donors limited the genetic and exposure-history diversity represented. Pairwise subsampling led to the expectation that sequencing depth would affect the degree of clonotype sharing among donors. Even with the large sequencing depth, rarefaction of the sorted-subset datasets indicated that sequencing was incomplete. Estimated clonotype richness was generally larger for naive than for memory subsets. Only blood was sampled, and tissue TCR repertoires likely differ from those in blood.

Sequences SGHNT (CDR1) and YYREEE (CDR2) are obtained from the germline V gene (reference sequence). Trimming at the junction amounts to 4 bases on V and 2 bases on J, and the germline ends lie 9 bases apart. The CDR3 measures 13 amino acids from cysteine to phenylalanine. This entry keeps only the CDR3 DNA: 39 bases, framed from base 1. This clonotype originated in a man aged 18 to 30 in good health. Sequencing was done on a sample of naive CD4+ T cells sorted from blood. In the paper's terms, the cell subset or site label means: CD45RA+ positively selected. Recombination connected TRBV5-4 to TRBJ2-5, with the D gene not clear enough to name. The nucleotide sequence is TGTGCCAGCAGCCCCCCCTTGCAAGAGACCCAGTACTTC. Translated, it reads CASSPPLQETQYF.